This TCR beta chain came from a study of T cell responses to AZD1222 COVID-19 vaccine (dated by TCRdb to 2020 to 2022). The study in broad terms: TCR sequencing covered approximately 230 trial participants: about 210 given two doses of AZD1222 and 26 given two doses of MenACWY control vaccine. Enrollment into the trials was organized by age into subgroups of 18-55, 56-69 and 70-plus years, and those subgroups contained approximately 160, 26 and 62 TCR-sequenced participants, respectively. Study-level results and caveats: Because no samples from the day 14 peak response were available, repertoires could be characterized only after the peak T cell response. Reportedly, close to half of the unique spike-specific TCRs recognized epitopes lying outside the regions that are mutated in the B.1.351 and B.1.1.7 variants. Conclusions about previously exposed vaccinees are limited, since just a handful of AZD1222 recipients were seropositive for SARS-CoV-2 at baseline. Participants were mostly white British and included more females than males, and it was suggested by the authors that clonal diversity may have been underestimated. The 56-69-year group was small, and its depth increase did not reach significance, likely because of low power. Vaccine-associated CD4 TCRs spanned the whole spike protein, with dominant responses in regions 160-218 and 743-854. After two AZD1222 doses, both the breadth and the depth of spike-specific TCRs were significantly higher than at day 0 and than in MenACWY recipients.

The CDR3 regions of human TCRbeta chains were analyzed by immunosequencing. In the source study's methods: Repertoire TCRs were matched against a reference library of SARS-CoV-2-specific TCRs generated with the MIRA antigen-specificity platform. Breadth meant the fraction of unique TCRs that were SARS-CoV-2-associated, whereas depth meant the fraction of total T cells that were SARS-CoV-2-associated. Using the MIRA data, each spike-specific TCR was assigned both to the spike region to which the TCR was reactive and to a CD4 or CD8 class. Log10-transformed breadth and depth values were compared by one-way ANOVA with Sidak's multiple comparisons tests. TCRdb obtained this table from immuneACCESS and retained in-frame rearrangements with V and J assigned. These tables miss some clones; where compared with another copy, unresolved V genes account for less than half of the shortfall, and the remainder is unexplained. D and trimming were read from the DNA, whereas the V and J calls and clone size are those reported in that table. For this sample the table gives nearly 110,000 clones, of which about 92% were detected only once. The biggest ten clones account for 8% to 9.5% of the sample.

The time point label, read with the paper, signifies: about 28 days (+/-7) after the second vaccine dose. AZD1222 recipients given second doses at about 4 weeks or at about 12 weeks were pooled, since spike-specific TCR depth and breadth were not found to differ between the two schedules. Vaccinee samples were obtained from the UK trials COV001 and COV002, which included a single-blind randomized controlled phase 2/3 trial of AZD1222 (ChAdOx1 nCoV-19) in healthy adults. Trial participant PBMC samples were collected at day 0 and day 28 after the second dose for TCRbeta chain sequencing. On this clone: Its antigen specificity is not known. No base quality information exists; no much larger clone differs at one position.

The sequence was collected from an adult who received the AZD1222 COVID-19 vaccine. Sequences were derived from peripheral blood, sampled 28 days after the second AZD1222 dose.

The nucleotide sequence reads as follows: TGTGCCAGCAGTTTAGGGAGTGGAGGGGTCGGCACAGATACGCAGTATTTT. Its protein reads: CASSLGSGGVGTDTQYF. The chain joins TRBV28 to TRBJ2-3, and perhaps TRBD2 as D gene, on 6 matching bases. The germline V gene gives CDR1 as MDHEN and CDR2 as SYDVKM. The CDR3 runs 17 residues from the cysteine to the phenylalanine. The read is trimmed to its CDR3 DNA, 51 bases read in frame from base 1. Trimming removed 2 bases from V and 1 base from J, leaving 16 bases between the germline ends.